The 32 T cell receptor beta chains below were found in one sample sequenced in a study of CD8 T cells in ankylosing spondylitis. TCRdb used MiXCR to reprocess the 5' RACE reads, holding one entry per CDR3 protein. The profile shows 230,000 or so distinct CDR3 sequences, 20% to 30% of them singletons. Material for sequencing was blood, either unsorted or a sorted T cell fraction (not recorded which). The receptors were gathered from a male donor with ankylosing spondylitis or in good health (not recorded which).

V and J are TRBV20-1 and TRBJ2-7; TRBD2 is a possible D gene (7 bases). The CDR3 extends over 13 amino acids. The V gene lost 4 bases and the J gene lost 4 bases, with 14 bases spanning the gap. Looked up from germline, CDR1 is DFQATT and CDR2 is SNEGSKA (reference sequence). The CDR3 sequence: CSAKWGGTYEQYF. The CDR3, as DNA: TGCAGTGCTAAATGGGGGGGCACATACGAGCAGTACTTC.

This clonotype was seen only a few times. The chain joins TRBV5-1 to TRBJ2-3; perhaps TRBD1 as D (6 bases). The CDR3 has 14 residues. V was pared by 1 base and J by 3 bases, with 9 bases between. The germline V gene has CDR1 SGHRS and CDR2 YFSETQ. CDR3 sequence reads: CASSLPQGTDTQYF. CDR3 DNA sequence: TGCGCCAGCAGCTTGCCTCAGGGGACAGATACGCAGTATTTT.

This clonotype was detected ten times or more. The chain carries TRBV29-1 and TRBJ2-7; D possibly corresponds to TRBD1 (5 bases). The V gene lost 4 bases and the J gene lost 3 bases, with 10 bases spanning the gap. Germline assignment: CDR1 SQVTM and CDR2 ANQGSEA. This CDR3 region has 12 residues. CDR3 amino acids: CSVGDSGYEQYF. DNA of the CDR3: TGCAGCGTTGGCGACAGTGGCTACGAGCAGTACTTC.

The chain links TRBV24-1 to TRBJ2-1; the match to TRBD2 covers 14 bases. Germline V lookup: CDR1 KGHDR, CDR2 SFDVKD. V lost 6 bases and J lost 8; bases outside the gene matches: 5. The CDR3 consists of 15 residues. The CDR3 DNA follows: TGTGCCACCAGTAGGACTAGCGGGGGGTTCGATGAGCAGTTCTTC. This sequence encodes CATSRTSGGFDEQFF.

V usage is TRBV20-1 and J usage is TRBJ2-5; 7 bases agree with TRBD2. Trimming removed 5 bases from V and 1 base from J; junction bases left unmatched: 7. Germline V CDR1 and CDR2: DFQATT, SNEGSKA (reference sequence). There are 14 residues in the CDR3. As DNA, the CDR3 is TGCAGTGCTGGATCGGCTAGCGGCCAAGAGACCCAGTACTTC. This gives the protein CSAGSASGQETQYF.

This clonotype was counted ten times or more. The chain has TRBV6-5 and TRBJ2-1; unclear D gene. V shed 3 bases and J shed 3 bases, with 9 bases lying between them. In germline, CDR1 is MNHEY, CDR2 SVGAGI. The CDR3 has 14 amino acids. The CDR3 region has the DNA TGTGCCAGCAGTTATCTAGGGTTCTACAATGAGCAGTTCTTC. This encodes CASSYLGFYNEQFF.

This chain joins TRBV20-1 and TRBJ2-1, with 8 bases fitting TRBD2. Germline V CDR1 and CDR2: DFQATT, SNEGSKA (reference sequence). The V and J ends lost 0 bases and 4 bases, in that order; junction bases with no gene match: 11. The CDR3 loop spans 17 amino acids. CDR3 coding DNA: TGCAGTGCTAGAGATCTCCCAGCGGGGGCGCCATACAATGAGCAGTTCTTC. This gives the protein CSARDLPAGAPYNEQFF.

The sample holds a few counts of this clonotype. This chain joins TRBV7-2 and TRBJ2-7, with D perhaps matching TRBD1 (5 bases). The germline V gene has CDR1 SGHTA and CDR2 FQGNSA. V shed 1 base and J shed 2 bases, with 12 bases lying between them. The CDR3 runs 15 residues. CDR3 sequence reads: CASSLGGGQTYEQYF. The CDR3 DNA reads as TGTGCCAGCAGCTTAGGGGGCGGCCAAACCTACGAGCAGTACTTC. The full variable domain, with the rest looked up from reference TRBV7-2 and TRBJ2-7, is GAGVSQSPSNKVTEKGKDVELRCDPISGHTALYWYRQSLGQGLEFLIYFQGNSAPDKSGLPSDRFSAERTGGSVSTLTIQRTQQEDSAVYLCASSLGGGQTYEQYFGPGTRLTVT.

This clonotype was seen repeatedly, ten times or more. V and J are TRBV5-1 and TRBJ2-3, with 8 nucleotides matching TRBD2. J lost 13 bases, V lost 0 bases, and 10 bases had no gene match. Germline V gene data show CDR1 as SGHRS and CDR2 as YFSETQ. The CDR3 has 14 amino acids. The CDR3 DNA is TGCGCCAGCAGCTTGGACCCCTCCGGGGGGGTCAAGTATTTT. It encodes CASSLDPSGGVKYF.

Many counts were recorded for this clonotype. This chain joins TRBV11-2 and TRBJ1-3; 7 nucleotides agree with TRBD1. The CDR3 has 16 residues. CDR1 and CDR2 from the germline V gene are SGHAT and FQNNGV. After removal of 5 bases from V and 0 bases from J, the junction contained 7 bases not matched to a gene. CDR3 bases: TGTGCCAGCAGCCGAGGGACAGCGAGCTCTGGAAACACCATATATTTT. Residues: CASSRGTASSGNTIYF.

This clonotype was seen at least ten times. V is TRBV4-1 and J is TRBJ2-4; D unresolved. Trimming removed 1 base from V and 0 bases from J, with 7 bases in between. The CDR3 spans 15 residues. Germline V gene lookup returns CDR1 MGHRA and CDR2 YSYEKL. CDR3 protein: CASSQGALAKNIQYF. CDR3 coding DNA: TGCGCCAGCAGCCAAGGAGCGTTAGCCAAAAACATTCAGTACTTC.

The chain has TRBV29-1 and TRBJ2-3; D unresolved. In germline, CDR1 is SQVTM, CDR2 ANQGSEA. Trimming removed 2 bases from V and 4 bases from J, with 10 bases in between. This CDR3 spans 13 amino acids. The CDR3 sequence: CSVELGRADTQYF. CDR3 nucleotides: TGCAGCGTTGAACTGGGTCGAGCAGATACGCAGTATTTT.

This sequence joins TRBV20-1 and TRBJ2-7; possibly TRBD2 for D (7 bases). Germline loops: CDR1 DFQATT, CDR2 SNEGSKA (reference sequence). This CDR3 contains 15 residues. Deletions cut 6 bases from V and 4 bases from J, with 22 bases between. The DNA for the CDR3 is TGCAGTGCCGCCGCGGGGGACACGACCCAATACGAGCAGTACTTC. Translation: CSAAAGDTTQYEQYF.

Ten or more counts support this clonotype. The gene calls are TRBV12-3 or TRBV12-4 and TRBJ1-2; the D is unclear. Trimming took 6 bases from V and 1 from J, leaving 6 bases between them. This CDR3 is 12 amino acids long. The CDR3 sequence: CASRPLNYGYTF. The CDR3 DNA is TGTGCCAGCAGGCCTCTTAACTATGGCTACACCTTC.

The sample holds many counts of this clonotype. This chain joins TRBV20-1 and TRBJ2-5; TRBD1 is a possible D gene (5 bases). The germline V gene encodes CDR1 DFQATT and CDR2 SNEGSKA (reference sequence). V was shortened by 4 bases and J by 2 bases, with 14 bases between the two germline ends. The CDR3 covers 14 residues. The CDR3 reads CSATTWGRQETQYF. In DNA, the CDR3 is TGCAGTGCTACCACGTGGGGCAGACAAGAGACCCAGTACTTC.

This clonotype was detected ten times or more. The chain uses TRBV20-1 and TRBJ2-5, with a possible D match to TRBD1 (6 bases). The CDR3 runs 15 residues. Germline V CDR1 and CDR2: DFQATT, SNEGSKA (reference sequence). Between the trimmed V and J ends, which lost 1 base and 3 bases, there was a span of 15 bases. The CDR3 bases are TGCAGTGCTAGAGGACCCCAGGGGACGGAAGAGACCCAGTACTTC. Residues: CSARGPQGTEETQYF.

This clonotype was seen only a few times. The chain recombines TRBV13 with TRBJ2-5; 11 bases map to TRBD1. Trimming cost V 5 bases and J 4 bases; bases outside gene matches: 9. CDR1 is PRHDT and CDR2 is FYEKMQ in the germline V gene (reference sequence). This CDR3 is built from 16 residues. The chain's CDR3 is CASSPRPGTGGETQYF. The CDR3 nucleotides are TGTGCCAGCAGCCCAAGACCCGGGACAGGGGGAGAGACCCAGTACTTC.

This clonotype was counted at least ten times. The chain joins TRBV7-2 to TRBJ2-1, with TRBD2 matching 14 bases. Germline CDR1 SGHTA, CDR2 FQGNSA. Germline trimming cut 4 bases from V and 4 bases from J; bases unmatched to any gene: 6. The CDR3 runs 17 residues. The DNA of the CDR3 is TGTGCCAGCAGCTCCAGGACTAGCGGGGGGTCGTACAATGAGCAGTTCTTC. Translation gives CASSSRTSGGSYNEQFF.

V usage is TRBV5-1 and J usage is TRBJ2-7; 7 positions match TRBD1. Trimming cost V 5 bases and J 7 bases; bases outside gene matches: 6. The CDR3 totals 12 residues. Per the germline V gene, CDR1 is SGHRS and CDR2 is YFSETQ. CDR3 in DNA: TGCGCCAGCAGTTCACAGGGGAAGGAGCAGTACTTC. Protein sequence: CASSSQGKEQYF.

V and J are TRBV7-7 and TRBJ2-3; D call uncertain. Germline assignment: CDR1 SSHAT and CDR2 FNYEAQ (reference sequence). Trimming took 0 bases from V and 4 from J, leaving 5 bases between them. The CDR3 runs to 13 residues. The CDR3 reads CASSLAEPDTQYF. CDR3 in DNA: TGTGCCAGCAGCTTAGCGGAACCAGATACGCAGTATTTT.

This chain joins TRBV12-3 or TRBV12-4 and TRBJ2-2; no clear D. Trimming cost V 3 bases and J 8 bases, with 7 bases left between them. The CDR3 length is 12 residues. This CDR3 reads CASSFQVGELFF. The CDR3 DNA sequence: TGTGCCAGCAGTTTTCAGGTTGGGGAGCTGTTTTTT.

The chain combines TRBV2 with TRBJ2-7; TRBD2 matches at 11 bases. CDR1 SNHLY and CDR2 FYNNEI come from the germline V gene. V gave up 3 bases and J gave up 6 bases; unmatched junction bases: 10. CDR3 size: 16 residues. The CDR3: CASSDSRTSGRGEQYF. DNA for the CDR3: TGTGCCAGCAGTGACTCAAGGACTAGCGGGCGAGGCGAGCAGTACTTC.

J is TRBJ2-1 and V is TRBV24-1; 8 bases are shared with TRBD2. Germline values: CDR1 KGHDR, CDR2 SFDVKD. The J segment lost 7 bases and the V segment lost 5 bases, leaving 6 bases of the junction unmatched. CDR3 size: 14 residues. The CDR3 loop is CATSVPGGSNEQFF. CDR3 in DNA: TGTGCCACCAGTGTGCCGGGGGGGAGTAATGAGCAGTTCTTC.

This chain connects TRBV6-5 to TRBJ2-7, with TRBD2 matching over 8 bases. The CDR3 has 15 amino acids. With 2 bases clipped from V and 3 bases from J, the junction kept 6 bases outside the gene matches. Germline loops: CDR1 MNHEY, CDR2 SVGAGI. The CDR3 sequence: CASSYSRTSIYEQYF. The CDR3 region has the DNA TGTGCCAGCAGTTACAGCCGGACTAGCATCTACGAGCAGTACTTC.

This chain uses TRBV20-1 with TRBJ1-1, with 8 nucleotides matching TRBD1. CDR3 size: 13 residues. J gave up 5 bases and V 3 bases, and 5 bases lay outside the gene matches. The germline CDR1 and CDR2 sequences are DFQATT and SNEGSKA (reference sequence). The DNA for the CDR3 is TGCAGTGCTAGGGACGACAGGGGTACTGAAGCTTTCTTT. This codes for CSARDDRGTEAFF.

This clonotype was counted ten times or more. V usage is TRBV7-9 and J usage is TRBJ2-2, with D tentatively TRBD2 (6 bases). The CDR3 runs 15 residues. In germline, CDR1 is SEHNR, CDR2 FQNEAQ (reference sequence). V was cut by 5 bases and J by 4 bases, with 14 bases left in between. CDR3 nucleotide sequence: TGTGCCAGCAGCCTGAGAGCGGGTCGCACCGGGGAGCTGTTTTTT. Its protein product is CASSLRAGRTGELFF.

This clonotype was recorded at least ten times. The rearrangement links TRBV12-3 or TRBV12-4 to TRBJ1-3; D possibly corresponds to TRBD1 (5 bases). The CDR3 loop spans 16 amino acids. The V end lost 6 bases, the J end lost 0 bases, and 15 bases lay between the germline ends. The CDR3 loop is CASRPGPPDSGNTIYF. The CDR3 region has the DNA TGTGCCAGCAGGCCGGGACCCCCCGACTCTGGAAACACCATATATTTT.

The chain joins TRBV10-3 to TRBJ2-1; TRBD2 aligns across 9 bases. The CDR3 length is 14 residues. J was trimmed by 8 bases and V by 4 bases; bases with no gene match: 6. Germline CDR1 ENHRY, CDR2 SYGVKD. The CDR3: CAISAGGGGYEQFF. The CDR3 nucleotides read TGTGCCATCAGTGCTGGCGGGGGGGGCTATGAGCAGTTCTTC.

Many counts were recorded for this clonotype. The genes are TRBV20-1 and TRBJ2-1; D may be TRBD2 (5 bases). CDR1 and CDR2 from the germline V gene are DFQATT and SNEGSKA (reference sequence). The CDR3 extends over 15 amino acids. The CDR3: CSGGFGKSSYNEQFF. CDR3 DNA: TGCAGCGGAGGCTTCGGCAAGAGCTCCTACAATGAGCAGTTCTTC.

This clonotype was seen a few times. CDR3 region: CASSQGGTSGGNEQFF. The CDR3, as DNA: TGTGCCAGCAGCCAAGGCGGGACTAGCGGGGGTAATGAGCAGTTCTTC. This sequence joins TRBV4-2 and TRBJ2-1; 14 bases are shared with TRBD2. Germline V CDR1 and CDR2: LGHNA, YNFKEQ. V lost 1 base to trimming and J lost 7 bases; unmatched junction nucleotides: 3. This CDR3 spans 16 amino acids.

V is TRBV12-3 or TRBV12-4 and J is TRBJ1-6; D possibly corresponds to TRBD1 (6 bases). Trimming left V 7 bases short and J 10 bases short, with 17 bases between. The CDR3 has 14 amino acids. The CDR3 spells CASTMEGGGSPLHF. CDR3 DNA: TGTGCCAGCACCATGGAAGGGGGGGGCTCACCCCTCCACTTT.

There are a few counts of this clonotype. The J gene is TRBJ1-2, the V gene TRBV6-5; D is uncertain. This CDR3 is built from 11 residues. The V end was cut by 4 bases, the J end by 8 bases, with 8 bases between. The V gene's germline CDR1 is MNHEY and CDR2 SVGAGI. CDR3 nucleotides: TGTGCCAGCAGTTCAGGTGACGGCTACACCTTC. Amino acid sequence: CASSSGDGYTF.